This T cell receptor beta chain appears in the sequencing data of a study of blood T cell repertoires in COVID-19. On the study more broadly: Whether acute or convalescent, the COVID-19 samples came from the United States, Italy and Spain. PBMCs, B-cell-depleted T cells, or T cells provided the cDNA or gDNA that made up the material.

A Seattle source enrolled patients during active infection and followed them longitudinally. This CDR3 is built from 16 residues. Per the germline V gene, CDR1 is SGHTA and CDR2 is FQGNSA. With 5 bases clipped from V and 1 base from J, the junction kept 5 bases outside the gene matches. In the original analysis: It was from reference gene primer amplification that nucleated cell counts were estimated. Data came from immunoSEQ multiplex PCR; TCRdb stores just in-frame clones and leaves some out. V, J and clone size are those of that table, while D and trimming were read from the DNA. The data contain some 220,000 clones, 70% to 90% of them singletons.

The V gene is TRBV7-2, the J gene TRBJ2-2; 9 nucleotides align to TRBD1. Sequencing input: peripheral blood. The sequence was collected from a man aged 50-59 years with COVID-19, enrolled during active disease. The CDR3 reads CASSPTTGGNTGELFF. The CDR3 coding sequence is TGTGCCAGCAGCCCAACGACAGGGGGGAACACCGGGGAGCTGTTTTTT.